This T cell receptor beta chain was retrieved from a study of cytomegalovirus exposure and HLA in healthy donors. General observations from the study: The authors listed 164 TCR beta chains as cytomegalovirus-associated. By a later analysis, the bulk of CMV-associated TCR beta chains appeared HLA-restricted. Most TCR sequences proved rare, with some public TCRs found in many donors.

From germline, CDR1 is MNHNY and CDR2 SVGAGI (reference sequence). The CDR3 spans 14 residues. The V and J ends lost 5 bases and 1 base, in that order; junction bases with no gene match: 1. Vbeta (60) and Jbeta (13) primers were used in the PCR. Clones were read by immunoSEQ multiplex PCR, and TCRdb kept only the in-frame ones, dropping some. The table shows about 160,000 clones, with approximately 80% occurring only once. Concerning this clone: As yet, its antigen is unknown.

Sequences were obtained from PBMCs. The chain links TRBV6-6 to TRBJ2-3, with 9 bases matching TRBD2. This clonotype was sampled from a man aged 30 to 45 in good health and CMV-seropositive. The CDR3, as DNA: TGTGCCAGCAGTCGACTAGCGGGCACAGATACGCAGTATTTT. This codes for CASSRLAGTDTQYF.